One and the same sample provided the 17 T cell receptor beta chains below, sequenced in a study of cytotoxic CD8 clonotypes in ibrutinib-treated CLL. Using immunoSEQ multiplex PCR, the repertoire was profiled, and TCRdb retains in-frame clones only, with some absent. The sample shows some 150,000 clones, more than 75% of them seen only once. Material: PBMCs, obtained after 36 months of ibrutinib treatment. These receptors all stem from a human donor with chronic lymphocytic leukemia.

The CDR3 loop is CASSGRRGAEAFF. CDR3 nucleotide sequence: TGTGCCAGCAGCGGGCGGAGAGGCGCTGAAGCTTTCTTT. The chain joins TRBV13 to TRBJ1-1, with D unclear. Germline values: CDR1 PRHDT, CDR2 FYEKMQ (reference sequence). V was shortened by 5 bases and J by 6 bases, with 13 bases between the two germline ends. The CDR3 length is 13 residues.

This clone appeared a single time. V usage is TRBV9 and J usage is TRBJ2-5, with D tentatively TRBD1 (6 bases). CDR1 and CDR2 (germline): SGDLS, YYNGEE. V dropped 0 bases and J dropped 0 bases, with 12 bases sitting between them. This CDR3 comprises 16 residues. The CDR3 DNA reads TGTGCCAGCAGCGTAGCAGGGGCAGGCTACCAAGAGACCCAGTACTTC. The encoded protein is CASSVAGAGYQETQYF.

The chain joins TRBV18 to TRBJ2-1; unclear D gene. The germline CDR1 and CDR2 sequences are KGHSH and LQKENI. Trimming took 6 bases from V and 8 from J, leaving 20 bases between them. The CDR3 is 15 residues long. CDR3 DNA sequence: TGTGCCAGCTCGCTTCAGGAAATCCCTCGGGATGAGCAGTTCTTC. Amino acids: CASSLQEIPRDEQFF.

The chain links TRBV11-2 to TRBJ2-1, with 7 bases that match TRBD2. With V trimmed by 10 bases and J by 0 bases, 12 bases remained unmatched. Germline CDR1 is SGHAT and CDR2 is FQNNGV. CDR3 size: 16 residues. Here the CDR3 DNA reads TGTGCCACCAAAACATCGCGGGGGAGCTCCTACAATGAGCAGTTCTTC. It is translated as CATKTSRGSSYNEQFF.

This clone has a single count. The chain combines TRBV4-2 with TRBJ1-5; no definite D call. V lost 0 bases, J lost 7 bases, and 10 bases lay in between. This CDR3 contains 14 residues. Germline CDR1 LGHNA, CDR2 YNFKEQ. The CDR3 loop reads CASSQEVGRQPQHF. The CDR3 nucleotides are TGTGCCAGCAGCCAAGAGGTAGGGCGGCAGCCCCAGCATTTT.

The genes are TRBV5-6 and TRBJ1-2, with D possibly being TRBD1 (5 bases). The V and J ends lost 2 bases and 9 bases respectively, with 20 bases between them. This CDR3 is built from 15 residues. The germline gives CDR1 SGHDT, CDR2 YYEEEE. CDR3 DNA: TGTGCCAGCAGCTTATTTCCAGGGAGTGAGTATCGCTACACCTTC. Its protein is CASSLFPGSEYRYTF.

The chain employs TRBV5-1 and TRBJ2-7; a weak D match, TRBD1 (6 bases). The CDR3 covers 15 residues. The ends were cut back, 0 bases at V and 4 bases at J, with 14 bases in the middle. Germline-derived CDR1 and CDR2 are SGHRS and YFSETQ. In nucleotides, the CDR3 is TGCGCCAGCAGCTTGGGGACAGAGATCGGTTACGAGCAGTACTTC. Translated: CASSLGTEIGYEQYF.

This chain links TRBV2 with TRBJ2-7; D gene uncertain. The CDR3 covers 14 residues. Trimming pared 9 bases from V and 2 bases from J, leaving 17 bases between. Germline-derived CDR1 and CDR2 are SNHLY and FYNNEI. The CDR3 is CASQLRSGAYEQYF. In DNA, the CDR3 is TGTGCCAGTCAACTCCGAAGTGGTGCCTACGAGCAGTACTTC. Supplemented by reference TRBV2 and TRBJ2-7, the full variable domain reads EPEVTQTPSHQVTQMGQEVILRCVPISNHLYFYWYRQILGQKVEFLVSFYNNEISEKSEIFDDQFSVERPDGSNFTLKIRSTKLEDSAMYFCASQLRSGAYEQYFGPGTRLTVT.

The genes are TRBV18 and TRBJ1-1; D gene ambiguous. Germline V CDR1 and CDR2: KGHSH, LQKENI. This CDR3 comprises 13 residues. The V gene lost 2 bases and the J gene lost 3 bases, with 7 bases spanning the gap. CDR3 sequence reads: CASSPTLDTEAFF. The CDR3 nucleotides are TGTGCCAGCTCACCAACCTTGGACACTGAAGCTTTCTTT.

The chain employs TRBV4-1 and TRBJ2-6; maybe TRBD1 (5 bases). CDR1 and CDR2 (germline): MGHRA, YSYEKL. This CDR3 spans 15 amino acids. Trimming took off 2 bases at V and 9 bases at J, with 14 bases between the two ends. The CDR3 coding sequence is TGCGCCAGCAGCCAATTAGCTAGGGGTGTCAACGTCCTGACTTTC. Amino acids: CASSQLARGVNVLTF.

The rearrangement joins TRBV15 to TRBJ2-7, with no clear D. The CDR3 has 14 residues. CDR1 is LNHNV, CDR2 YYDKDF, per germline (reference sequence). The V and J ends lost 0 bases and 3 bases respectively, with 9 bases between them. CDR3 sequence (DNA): TGTGCCACCAGCAGAGATTTGGAGCTCTACGAGCAGTACTTC. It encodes CATSRDLELYEQYF.

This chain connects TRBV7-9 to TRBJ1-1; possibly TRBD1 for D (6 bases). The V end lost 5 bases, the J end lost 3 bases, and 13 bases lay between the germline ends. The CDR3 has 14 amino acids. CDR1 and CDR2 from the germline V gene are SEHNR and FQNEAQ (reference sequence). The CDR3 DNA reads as TGTGCCAGCAGCCCGGCGGGGGGCCACACTGAAGCTTTCTTT. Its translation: CASSPAGGHTEAFF.

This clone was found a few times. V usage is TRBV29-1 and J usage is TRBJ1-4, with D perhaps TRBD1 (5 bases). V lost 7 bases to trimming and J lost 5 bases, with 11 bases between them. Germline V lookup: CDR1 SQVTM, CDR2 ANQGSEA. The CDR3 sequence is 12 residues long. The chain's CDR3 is CSAIGANEKLFF. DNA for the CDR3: TGCAGCGCAATAGGGGCGAATGAAAAACTGTTTTTT.

The CDR3 nucleotides are TGCGCCAGCAGCTTGGAGGGGGCTTTGGAGACCCAGTACTTC. Translated: CASSLEGALETQYF. The chain joins TRBV5-1 to TRBJ2-5; TRBD1 agrees at 7 bases. Germline CDR1 is SGHRS and CDR2 is YFSETQ. The CDR3 loop spans 14 amino acids. V lost 0 bases, J lost 5 bases, and 4 bases stayed unmatched.

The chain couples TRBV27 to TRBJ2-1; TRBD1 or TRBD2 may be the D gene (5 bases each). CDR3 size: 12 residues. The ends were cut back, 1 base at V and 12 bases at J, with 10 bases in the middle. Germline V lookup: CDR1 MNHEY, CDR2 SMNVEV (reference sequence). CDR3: CASSLLFGAQFF. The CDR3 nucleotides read TGTGCCAGCAGTTTATTATTCGGGGCGCAGTTCTTC.

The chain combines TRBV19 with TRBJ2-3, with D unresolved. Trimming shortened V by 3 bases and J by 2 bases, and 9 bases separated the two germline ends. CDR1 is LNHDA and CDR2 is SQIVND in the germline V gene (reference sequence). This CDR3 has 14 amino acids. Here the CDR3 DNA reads TGTGCCAGTAGTATCACGTGGGTCACAGATACGCAGTATTTT. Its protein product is CASSITWVTDTQYF.

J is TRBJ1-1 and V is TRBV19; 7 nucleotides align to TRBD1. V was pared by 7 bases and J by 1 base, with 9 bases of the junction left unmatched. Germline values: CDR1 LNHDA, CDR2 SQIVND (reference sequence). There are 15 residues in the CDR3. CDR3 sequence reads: CASKRQGERNTEAFF. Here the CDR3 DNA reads TGTGCCAGTAAGCGCCAGGGGGAGAGGAACACTGAAGCTTTCTTT.